The clone carrying this TCR beta chain was counted a single time. The length of the CDR3 is 14 residues. Germline values: CDR1 SGDLS, CDR2 YYNGEE. The V gene end was trimmed by 0 bases and the J gene end by 8 bases; junction bases not matched to a gene: 5. The data belong to a study of blood T cell repertoires in COVID-19. Produced via immunoSEQ multiplex PCR; TCRdb's table is partial and in-frame only. The sample holds about 140,000 clones, 84% seen once. The specimen sequenced was peripheral blood. This TCR was sampled from a woman aged 55-69 years with acute or convalescent COVID-19. The chain uses TRBV9 and TRBJ2-1; 7 bases agree with TRBD1. The CDR3 region has the DNA TGTGCCAGCAGCGTAGAACACAGGGGCGATGAGCAGTTCTTC. This encodes CASSVEHRGDEQFF.